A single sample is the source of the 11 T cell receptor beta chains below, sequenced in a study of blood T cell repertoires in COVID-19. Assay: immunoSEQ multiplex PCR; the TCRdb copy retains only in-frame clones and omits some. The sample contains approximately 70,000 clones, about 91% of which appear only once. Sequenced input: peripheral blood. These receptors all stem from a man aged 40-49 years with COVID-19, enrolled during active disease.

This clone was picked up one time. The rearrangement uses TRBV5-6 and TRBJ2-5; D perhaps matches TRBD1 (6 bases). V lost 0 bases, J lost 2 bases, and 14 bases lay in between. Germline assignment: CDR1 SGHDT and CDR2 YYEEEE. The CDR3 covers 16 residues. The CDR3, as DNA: TGTGCCAGCAGCTTGGGATGGGACATCGGGCAAGAGACCCAGTACTTC. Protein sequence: CASSLGWDIGQETQYF.

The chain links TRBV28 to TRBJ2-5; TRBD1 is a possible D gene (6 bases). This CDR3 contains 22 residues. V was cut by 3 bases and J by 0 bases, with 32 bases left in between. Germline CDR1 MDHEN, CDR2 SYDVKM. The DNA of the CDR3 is TGTGCCAGCAGTTTTTTTTCGGGAACCCACCCAAGAAAAGGACAGAACCAAGAGACCCAGTACTTC. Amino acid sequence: CASSFFSGTHPRKGQNQETQYF.

DNA for the CDR3: TGTGCCAGCAGCTTGGATCAGTCGGGAACTATCTCTGAAGCTTTCTTT. Translating gives CASSLDQSGTISEAFF. The gene calls are TRBV5-6 and TRBJ1-1; the D is unclear. CDR1 and CDR2 (germline): SGHDT, YYEEEE. This CDR3 has 16 amino acids. Trimming removed 0 bases at V and 6 bases at J, with 18 bases between.

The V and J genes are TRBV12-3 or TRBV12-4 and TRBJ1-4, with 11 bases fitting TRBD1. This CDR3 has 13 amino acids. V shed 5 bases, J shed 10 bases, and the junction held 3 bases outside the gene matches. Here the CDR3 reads CASSPGTGGKLFF. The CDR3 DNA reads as TGTGCCAGCAGTCCGGGGACAGGGGGAAAACTGTTTTTT.

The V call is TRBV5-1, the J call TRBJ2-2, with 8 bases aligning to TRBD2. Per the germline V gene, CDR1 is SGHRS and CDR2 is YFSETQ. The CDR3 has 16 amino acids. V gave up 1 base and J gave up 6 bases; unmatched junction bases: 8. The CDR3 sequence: CASSLSAGAIPGELFF. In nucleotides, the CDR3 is TGCGCCAGCAGCTTGTCAGCGGGGGCCATCCCCGGGGAGCTGTTTTTT.

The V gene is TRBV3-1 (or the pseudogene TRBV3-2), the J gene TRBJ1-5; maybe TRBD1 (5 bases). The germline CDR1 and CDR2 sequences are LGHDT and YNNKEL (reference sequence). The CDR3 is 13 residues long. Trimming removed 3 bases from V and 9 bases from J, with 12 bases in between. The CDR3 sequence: CASSQGGKMPQHF. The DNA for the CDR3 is TGTGCCAGCAGCCAGGGGGGTAAAATGCCCCAGCATTTT.

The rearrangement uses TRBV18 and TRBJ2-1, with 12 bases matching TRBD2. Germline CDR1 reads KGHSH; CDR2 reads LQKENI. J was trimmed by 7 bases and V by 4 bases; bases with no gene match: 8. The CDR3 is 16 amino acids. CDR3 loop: CASSLSGTSGLNEQFF. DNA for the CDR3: TGTGCCAGCTCACTCTCCGGGACTAGCGGGTTGAATGAGCAGTTCTTC.

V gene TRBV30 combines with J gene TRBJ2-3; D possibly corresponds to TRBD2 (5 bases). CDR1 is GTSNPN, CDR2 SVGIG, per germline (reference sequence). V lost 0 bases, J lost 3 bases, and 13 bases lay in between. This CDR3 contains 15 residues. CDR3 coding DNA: TGTGCCTGGAGTGTAGGGCTAGCTGGGACAGATACGCAGTATTTT. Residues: CAWSVGLAGTDTQYF.

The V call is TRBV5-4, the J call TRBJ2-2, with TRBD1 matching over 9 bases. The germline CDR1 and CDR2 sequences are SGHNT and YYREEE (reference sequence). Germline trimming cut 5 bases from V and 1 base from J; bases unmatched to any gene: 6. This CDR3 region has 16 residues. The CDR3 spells CASRKTGGLNTGELFF. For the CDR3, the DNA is TGTGCCAGCAGGAAAACAGGGGGCTTGAACACCGGGGAGCTGTTTTTT.

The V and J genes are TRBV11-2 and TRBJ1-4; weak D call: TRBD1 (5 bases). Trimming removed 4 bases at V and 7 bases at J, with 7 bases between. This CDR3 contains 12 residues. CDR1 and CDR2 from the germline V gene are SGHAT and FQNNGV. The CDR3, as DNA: TGTGCCAGCAGCTCTACAGGTGAAAAACTGTTTTTT. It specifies CASSSTGEKLFF. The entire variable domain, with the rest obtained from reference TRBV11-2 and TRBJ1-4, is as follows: EAGVAQSPRYKIIEKRQSVAFWCNPISGHATLYWYQQILGQGPKLLIQFQNNGVVDDSQLPKDRFSAERLKGVDSTLKIQPAKLEDSAVYLCASSSTGEKLFFGSGTQLSVL.

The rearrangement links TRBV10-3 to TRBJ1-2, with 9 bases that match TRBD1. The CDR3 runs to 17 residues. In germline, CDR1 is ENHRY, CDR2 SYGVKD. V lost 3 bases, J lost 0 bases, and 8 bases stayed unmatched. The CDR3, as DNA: TGTGCCATCAGTGAACAGGGGGCGTTCGCCTCTAACTATGGCTACACCTTC. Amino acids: CAISEQGAFASNYGYTF.